The clone carrying this TCR beta chain was counted a few times. Its antigen is undetermined. The data originate from a study of T cells after yellow fever vaccination. General study results and limits: Although the secondary response was weaker, it peaked faster, at day 5 versus 15.

Template-switching 5'RACE yielded the TCR cDNA; a universal primer site and UMIs were added in the process. TCRdb re-analysed the 5' RACE reads in MiXCR, keeping a single row per CDR3 protein. The top ten hold about 15% of the sample, which has around 590,000 distinct CDR3 sequences, about 12% seen once. This clonotype was obtained from a young man who received the YFV17D yellow fever vaccine. This specimen was PBMCs, taken on the day of the yellow fever booster vaccination.

The CDR3 DNA reads as TGCAGCGTTGAAGGGACAGCTACTAGCACAGATACGCAGTATTTT. Translated: CSVEGTATSTDTQYF. The J gene is TRBJ2-3, the V gene TRBV29-1; D is possibly TRBD1 (6 bases). CDR3 length: 15 residues. The V end lost 1 base, the J end lost 0 bases, and 11 bases lay between the germline ends. Per the germline V gene, CDR1 is SQVTM and CDR2 is ANQGSEA.